The 27 T cell receptor beta chains reported below all come from one sample, sequenced in a study of high-grade serous ovarian cancer treatment subgroups. The tumor samples were collected prior to definitive surgery or chemotherapy. Assay: immunoSEQ multiplex PCR; the TCRdb copy retains only in-frame clones and omits some. The top ten hold 12% of the sample, which has several thousand clones, roughly 70% seen once. Sequencing was done on a sample of tumor tissue. These receptors were collected from a human donor with high-grade serous ovarian cancer.

This chain links TRBV6-5 with TRBJ2-7; D is uncertain. The CDR3 consists of 15 residues. Trimming removed 0 bases at V and 0 bases at J, with 9 bases between. Per germline, CDR1 MNHEY and CDR2 SVGAGI. The DNA of the CDR3 is TGTGCCAGCAGTTACTCGGCAGGATCCTCCTACGAGCAGTACTTC. Amino acid sequence: CASSYSAGSSYEQYF.

This chain joins TRBV5-1 and TRBJ2-7; 7 bases map to TRBD1. CDR1 is SGHRS, CDR2 YFSETQ, per germline. CDR3 size: 15 residues. V trimming: 1 base; J trimming: 2 bases; junction bases outside the gene matches: 6. The DNA of the CDR3 is TGCGCCAGCAGCTTGCTCGGGACAGCAGCCTACGAGCAGTACTTC. Protein: CASSLLGTAAYEQYF.

The table lists this clone with a few counts. The chain links TRBV10-3 to TRBJ1-1; 9 bases match TRBD1. Germline V lookup: CDR1 ENHRY, CDR2 SYGVKD. This CDR3 contains 13 residues. With 10 bases clipped from V and 1 base from J, the junction kept 4 bases outside the gene matches. This CDR3 reads CATRGQGNTEAFF. CDR3 coding DNA: TGTGCCACTAGGGGACAGGGGAACACTGAAGCTTTCTTT.

This clone is large by share. The chain couples TRBV18 to TRBJ1-1; D is perhaps TRBD1 (6 bases). The CDR3 is made up of 18 amino acids. V was trimmed by 4 bases and J by 1 base, leaving 22 bases between them. Germline V gene sequence: CDR1 KGHSH, CDR2 LQKENI. CDR3 bases: TGTGCCAGCTCACAATTACCCCTTTCCGGGACATCGAACACTGAAGCTTTCTTT. This sequence encodes CASSQLPLSGTSNTEAFF.

This clone has just a few counts. The V and J genes are TRBV2 and TRBJ1-1, with a tentative D call TRBD1 (6 bases). This CDR3 contains 14 residues. V was cut by 6 bases and J by 10 bases, with 21 bases left in between. CDR1 is SNHLY, CDR2 FYNNEI, per germline. This CDR3 reads CASSDRRQGRGAFF. The DNA for the CDR3 is TGTGCCAGCAGCGACAGGAGGCAGGGGAGGGGAGCTTTCTTT.

The chain couples TRBV7-8 to TRBJ2-4; 9 nucleotides match TRBD1. Germline values: CDR1 SGHVS, CDR2 FQNEAQ. The CDR3 sequence is 15 residues long. J lost 1 base, V lost 5 bases, and 3 bases had no gene match. The CDR3 nucleotides are TGTGCCAGCAGCAAACAGGGGGCGGCCAAAAACATTCAGTACTTC. This sequence encodes CASSKQGAAKNIQYF. The full variable domain, rest sourced from reference TRBV7-8 and TRBJ2-4, is GAGVSQSPRYKVAKRGQDVALRCDPISGHVSLFWYQQALGQGPEFLTYFQNEAQLDKSGLPSDRFFAERPEGSVSTLKIQRTQQEDSAVYLCASSKQGAAKNIQYFGAGTRLSVL.

By its share, this clone is large. V and J are TRBV19 and TRBJ1-5; TRBD1 matches at 7 bases. Germline assignment: CDR1 LNHDA and CDR2 SQIVND (reference sequence). This CDR3 is built from 14 residues. The V and J ends lost 7 bases and 4 bases, in that order; junction bases with no gene match: 7. The CDR3 reads CASKLTGKNQPQHF. The CDR3 region has the DNA TGTGCCAGTAAACTGACAGGGAAGAATCAGCCCCAGCATTTT. Using reference TRBV19 and TRBJ1-5 for the parts outside the CDR3, the full variable domain is DGGITQSPKYLFRKEGQNVTLSCEQNLNHDAMYWYRQDPGQGLRLIYYSQIVNDFQKGDIAEGYSVSREKKESFPLTVTSAQKNPTAFYLCASKLTGKNQPQHFGDGTRLSIL.

As concerns this clone: One end of the junction fails to match germline, which may point to a read error. J is TRBJ1-5 and V is TRBV10-3, with D perhaps matching TRBD1 (6 bases). The CDR3 has 18 residues. Germline loops: CDR1 ENHRY, CDR2 SYGVKD. CDR3 sequence: CASSSRTVGGYSNQPQHF. CDR3 DNA: TGTGCCAGCAGTTCGCGGACAGTAGGGGGGTATAGCAATCAGCCCCAGCATTTT.

This chain uses TRBV7-9 with TRBJ1-4; D might be TRBD1 (5 bases). V was cut by 4 bases and J by 8 bases, with 11 bases left in between. This CDR3 spans 13 amino acids. The germline CDR1 and CDR2 sequences are SEHNR and FQNEAQ (reference sequence). CDR3 nucleotide sequence: TGTGCCAGCAGCTACGACAGCGGCGAAAAACTGTTTTTT. It translates to CASSYDSGEKLFF.

The chain recombines TRBV4-3 with TRBJ2-2; 8 bases agree with TRBD2. V gave up 4 bases and J gave up 4 bases; unmatched junction bases: 14. The CDR3 runs 18 residues. Germline CDR1 and CDR2: LGHNA and YSLEER. CDR3 in amino acids: CASSLQLGRGGVTGELFF. Written as DNA, the CDR3 is TGCGCCAGCAGCCTGCAACTCGGCCGGGGGGGAGTCACCGGGGAGCTGTTTTTT.

The chain couples TRBV7-9 to TRBJ2-5; 7 bases agree with TRBD1. The CDR3 spans 17 residues. Germline V gene data show CDR1 as SEHNR and CDR2 as FQNEAQ (reference sequence). The ends lost 6 bases at V and 5 bases at J; junction bases unmatched: 18. As DNA, the CDR3 is TGTGCCAGCAGGGAGAGGCGAGGGGGCCCATCGGATGAGACCCAGTACTTC. Translating gives CASRERRGGPSDETQYF. Complete variable domain (other parts from reference TRBV7-9 and TRBJ2-5): DTGVSQNPRHKITKRGQNVTFRCDPISEHNRLYWYRQTLGQGPEFLTYFQNEAQLEKSRLLSDRFSAERPKGSFSTLEIQRTEQGDSAMYLCASRERRGGPSDETQYFGPGTRLLVL.

The V call is TRBV6-6, the J call TRBJ2-3; possible D gene TRBD2, 6 bases. Trimming took off 6 bases at V and 2 bases at J, with 12 bases between the two ends. In germline, CDR1 is MNHNY, CDR2 SVGAGI (reference sequence). The CDR3 covers 14 residues. CDR3 amino acids: CASRQGGITDTQYF. In DNA, the CDR3 is TGTGCCAGCAGACAAGGAGGGATCACAGATACGCAGTATTTT.

The chain combines TRBV19 with TRBJ2-5; TRBD2 agrees at 13 bases. Germline CDR1 reads LNHDA; CDR2 reads SQIVND (reference sequence). J was trimmed by 9 bases and V by 6 bases; bases with no gene match: 13. This CDR3 comprises 16 residues. CDR3 coding DNA: TGTGCCAGTAGCCCCGGGGGACTAGCGGGGAGTGAGGCCCAGTACTTC. It translates to CASSPGGLAGSEAQYF.

CDR3 region: CASRRQGSWGYTF. The DNA for the CDR3 is TGTGCCAGCAGACGGCAGGGAAGTTGGGGCTACACCTTC. The chain is built from TRBV7-9 and TRBJ1-2, with D perhaps TRBD1 (5 bases). V was cut by 6 bases and J by 8 bases, with 16 bases left in between. From germline, CDR1 is SEHNR and CDR2 FQNEAQ (reference sequence). There are 13 residues in the CDR3.

The rearrangement links TRBV7-8 to TRBJ1-3; D not certain. Trimming removed 5 bases from V and 4 bases from J, with 12 bases in between. The CDR3 spans 14 residues. Germline loops: CDR1 SGHVS, CDR2 FQNEAQ. CDR3 loop: CASSLRLDGNTIYF. The CDR3 bases are TGTGCCAGCAGCCTCCGTTTAGACGGAAACACCATATATTTT. The full variable domain, its missing parts supplied by reference TRBV7-8 and TRBJ1-3, is GAGVSQSPRYKVAKRGQDVALRCDPISGHVSLFWYQQALGQGPEFLTYFQNEAQLDKSGLPSDRFFAERPEGSVSTLKIQRTQQEDSAVYLCASSLRLDGNTIYFGEGSWLTVV.

The chain recombines TRBV19 with TRBJ1-5; D not resolved. The CDR3 spans 15 residues. The germline gives CDR1 LNHDA, CDR2 SQIVND (reference sequence). Between the trimmed V and J ends, which lost 2 bases and 0 bases, there was a span of 8 bases. The CDR3: CASSISVYSNQPQHF. In DNA, the CDR3 is TGTGCCAGTAGTATATCAGTTTATAGCAATCAGCCCCAGCATTTT.

The chain has TRBV5-4 and TRBJ2-1, with D tentatively TRBD2 (6 bases). The CDR3 length is 14 residues. V was trimmed by 0 bases and J by 8 bases, leaving 12 bases between them. Germline CDR1 reads SGHNT; CDR2 reads YYREEE (reference sequence). The CDR3 protein is CASSLVGGRDEQFF. DNA of the CDR3: TGTGCCAGCAGCTTGGTGGGGGGTCGGGATGAGCAGTTCTTC.

This sequence joins TRBV7-2 and TRBJ2-2; 12 bases are a match to TRBD1. Germline loops: CDR1 SGHTA, CDR2 FQGNSA. The CDR3 consists of 16 residues. Germline trimming cut 5 bases from V and 7 bases from J; bases unmatched to any gene: 8. The CDR3 region is CASSLGTGGFGGELFF. CDR3 coding DNA: TGTGCCAGCAGCCTCGGGACAGGGGGCTTCGGCGGGGAGCTGTTTTTT.

A few counts support this clone. The chain carries TRBV6-5 and TRBJ2-3; D remains unclear. Trimming removed 0 bases at V and 1 base at J, with 11 bases between. The germline V gene has CDR1 MNHEY and CDR2 SVGAGI. This CDR3 has 16 amino acids. CDR3 DNA sequence: TGTGCCAGCAGTTACTCTCGCCCAATAGGCACAGATACGCAGTATTTT. Its protein product is CASSYSRPIGTDTQYF.

This clone was found a few times. V usage is TRBV11-2 and J usage is TRBJ1-5; D not certain. The V and J ends lost 5 bases and 7 bases respectively, with 12 bases between them. The CDR3 spans 13 residues. From germline, CDR1 is SGHAT and CDR2 FQNNGV. CDR3 amino acids: CASSRTDQQPQHF. The CDR3 bases are TGTGCCAGCAGCCGCACGGACCAGCAGCCCCAGCATTTT.

The genes are TRBV27 and TRBJ1-2; 8 bases match TRBD1. This CDR3 is 15 amino acids long. The trim removed 5 bases at V and 4 bases at J, leaving 9 bases unmatched. Germline V gives CDR1 MNHEY, CDR2 SMNVEV (reference sequence). The CDR3 region is CASSLTGVDGYGYTF. Written as DNA, the CDR3 is TGTGCCAGCAGTCTGACAGGGGTTGATGGCTATGGCTACACCTTC.

This clone showed up just a few times. At one boundary the junction diverges from the germline segment, which might be a read error. The rearrangement uses TRBV4-1 and TRBJ1-2, with a weak D call TRBD1 (6 bases). The V gene's germline CDR1 is MGHRA and CDR2 YSYEKL. The CDR3 extends over 13 amino acids. CDR3 coding DNA: TGCGCCAGCAGCCAAACCTCCCGGACAGACGCCTCTTTC. It specifies CASSQTSRTDASF.

This sequence joins TRBV7-2 and TRBJ2-7, with TRBD2 matching over 7 bases. CDR1 SGHTA and CDR2 FQGNSA come from the germline V gene. V lost 1 base and J lost 3; bases outside the gene matches: 3. The CDR3 is 14 residues long. The CDR3 coding sequence is TGTGCCAGCAGCTTAGTCGGGGGGAGCTACGAGCAGTACTTC. Protein sequence: CASSLVGGSYEQYF.

The chain combines TRBV9 with TRBJ1-1; no clear D. V was pared by 0 bases and J by 1 base, with 7 bases between. Germline loops: CDR1 SGDLS, CDR2 YYNGEE. This CDR3 is built from 14 residues. As DNA, the CDR3 is TGTGCCAGCAGCGTAGGGAGCTGGAACACTGAAGCTTTCTTT. It encodes CASSVGSWNTEAFF.

This clone was observed once. The chain recombines TRBV5-1 with TRBJ1-1, with D unresolved. CDR1 SGHRS and CDR2 YFSETQ come from the germline V gene. V lost 3 bases, J lost 8 bases, and 14 bases lay in between. The CDR3 loop spans 13 amino acids. The CDR3 is CASSSDGAREAFF. CDR3 nucleotide sequence: TGCGCCAGCAGCTCCGACGGAGCCCGGGAAGCTTTCTTT.

The chain carries TRBV9 and TRBJ1-4; D gene unclear. Germline V lookup: CDR1 SGDLS, CDR2 YYNGEE. V was shortened by 5 bases and J by 0 bases, with 11 bases between the two germline ends. The length of the CDR3 is 15 residues. CDR3 region: CASSPLQATNEKLFF. The CDR3 DNA follows: TGTGCCAGCAGTCCCCTGCAGGCAACTAATGAAAAACTGTTTTTT.

The rearrangement joins TRBV6-5 to TRBJ2-2; D could derive from TRBD1 or TRBD2 (6 bases each). This CDR3 has 15 amino acids. Looked up from germline, CDR1 is MNHEY and CDR2 is SVGAGI. With 5 bases removed from V and 3 bases from J, the gap between germline ends came to 13 bases. The CDR3 DNA reads as TGTGCCAGCAGTACCCAGGGGAGGCACACCGGGGAGCTGTTTTTT. This codes for CASSTQGRHTGELFF.